This passage covers 6 T cell receptor beta chains from one sample sequenced in a study of control samples from healthy donors and cancer patients. This table comes from immunoSEQ multiplex PCR, and its TCRdb copy is limited to in-frame clones, with some not included. The data show about 110,000 clones, approximately 91% seen once. Sequences were obtained from blood. These receptor sequences come from a woman between 18 and 29 years old in good health.

This clone was recorded once. This chain connects TRBV9 to TRBJ2-5; 13 bases line up with TRBD2. Germline CDR1 is SGDLS and CDR2 is YYNGEE. Trimming took 4 bases from V and 5 from J; bases not matched to a gene: 8. This CDR3 is built from 16 residues. CDR3 sequence: CASSKTGTSGMETQYF. The CDR3, as DNA: TGTGCCAGCAGCAAAACCGGGACTAGCGGGATGGAGACCCAGTACTTC.

The rearrangement joins TRBV10-1 to TRBJ2-7, with D possibly matching TRBD1 (6 bases). Germline V lookup: CDR1 WNHNN, CDR2 SYGVQD (reference sequence). Between the trimmed V and J ends, which lost 6 bases and 4 bases, there was a span of 19 bases. The CDR3 length is 15 residues. The CDR3 loop reads CASRPTGRRTYEQYF. The CDR3 DNA follows: TGCGCCAGCAGGCCAACAGGGAGACGGACATACGAGCAGTACTTC.

The chain employs TRBV7-8 and TRBJ1-5, with D possibly being TRBD1 (6 bases). V lost 5 bases and J 6 bases, leaving 14 bases between the germline ends. Germline V gives CDR1 SGHVS, CDR2 FQNEAQ. This CDR3 has 14 amino acids. CDR3 coding DNA: TGTGCCAGCAGCCGAGAGACAGGCCGTCAGCCCCAGCATTTT. It codes for CASSRETGRQPQHF. Drawing the rest from reference TRBV7-8 and TRBJ1-5, the complete variable domain is GAGVSQSPRYKVAKRGQDVALRCDPISGHVSLFWYQQALGQGPEFLTYFQNEAQLDKSGLPSDRFFAERPEGSVSTLKIQRTQQEDSAVYLCASSRETGRQPQHFGDGTRLSIL.

V gene TRBV7-2 combines with J gene TRBJ2-1, with 11 bases identical to TRBD2. Losses at the gene ends were 6 bases for V and 9 bases for J; bases not matched to a gene: 10. Germline CDR1 reads SGHTA; CDR2 reads FQGNSA. CDR3 length: 15 residues. In DNA form, the CDR3 reads TGTGCCAGCAGTACGTTAGCGGGAGGGCCGGGTGAGCAGTTCTTC. Translation gives CASSTLAGGPGEQFF.

V is TRBV25-1 and J is TRBJ2-3; D gene uncertain. This CDR3 comprises 13 residues. Trimming pared 7 bases from V and 2 bases from J, leaving 10 bases between. Germline CDR1 is MGHDK and CDR2 is SYGVNS. The CDR3 here is CASNDGLTDTQYF. CDR3 DNA sequence: TGTGCCAGCAACGACGGCCTCACAGATACGCAGTATTTT.

V and J are TRBV4-1 and TRBJ2-7, with unresolved D. CDR1 and CDR2 (germline): MGHRA, YSYEKL. The CDR3 is 15 residues long. Trimming removed 1 base at V and 4 bases at J, with 14 bases between. CDR3 region: CASSQVLQATYEQYF. DNA of the CDR3: TGCGCCAGCAGCCAAGTACTACAAGCTACTTACGAGCAGTACTTC.